This TCR beta chain was observed in a study of blood T cells in healthy people across ages. Overall study results and limits: Getting older went along with TCR beta diversity per million T cells dropping roughly linearly.

CDR1 and CDR2 from the germline V gene are DFQATT and SNEGSKA (reference sequence). V dropped 0 bases and J dropped 3; count of bases not matched to a gene: 7. This CDR3 spans 16 amino acids. Primers used in a second PCR of about 6 to 11 cycles were a sample-barcoded 5' primer and a J-beta primer mix. A template-switch adaptor that had 12 random nucleotides put a tag on each cDNA molecule. Sequencing of every sample gave 2.5 million or more CDR3-containing paired-end reads. TCRdb reprocessed the 5' RACE reads via MiXCR and lists one record per CDR3 protein. This sample has 1.5 million to 2 million distinct CDR3 sequences; around 50% occur once, and the top ten carry approximately 2.1%. A remark on this clonotype: The antigen is not known.

Each donor's blood draw was roughly 10 milliliters of peripheral blood. This receptor was obtained from a woman between 40 and 55 years old in good health. V usage is TRBV20-1 and J usage is TRBJ2-1; 8 bases fit TRBD2. The specimen sequenced was blood. DNA of the CDR3: TGCAGTGCTAGAGAATTTTTTAGCGGGGACTACAATGAGCAGTTCTTC. As protein: CSAREFFSGDYNEQFF.